This entry lists 3 T cell receptor beta chains sequenced from one sample in a study of T cell responses to AZD1222 COVID-19 vaccine. The repertoire was sequenced with immunoSEQ multiplex PCR; TCRdb's copy has only in-frame clones and lacks some. The sample lists 90,000 or so clones, about 92% occurring once. Material: peripheral blood, obtained 28 days after the second AZD1222 dose. These receptor sequences come from an adult who received the AZD1222 COVID-19 vaccine.

This chain uses TRBV20-1 with TRBJ1-2, with a possible D match to TRBD1 (6 bases). CDR3 length: 10 residues. Trimming took off 5 bases at V and 8 bases at J, with 9 bases between the two ends. Germline V lookup: CDR1 DFQATT, CDR2 SNEGSKA (reference sequence). CDR3 DNA sequence: TGCAGTGCTTGGGGGGGCGGCTACACCTTC. It specifies CSAWGGGYTF.

V is TRBV4-1 and J is TRBJ1-2, with a tentative D call TRBD1 (6 bases). The CDR3 is 17 amino acids. Germline CDR1 reads MGHRA; CDR2 reads YSYEKL. Trimming cost V 0 bases and J 8 bases, with 22 bases left between them. As DNA, the CDR3 is TGCGCCAGCAGCCAAGATCGGTTGGTCAACAGGGTTCGGGGCTACACCTTC. Protein: CASSQDRLVNRVRGYTF.

This clone was counted a few times. V is TRBV13 and J is TRBJ2-1, with D perhaps TRBD1 (5 bases). The CDR3 runs to 14 residues. Germline values: CDR1 PRHDT, CDR2 FYEKMQ (reference sequence). The V end lost 5 bases, the J end lost 2 bases, and 10 bases lay between the germline ends. The CDR3 DNA reads as TGTGCCAGCAGCCAAGGGGTCACCTACAATGAGCAGTTCTTC. It translates to CASSQGVTYNEQFF. Filled out from reference TRBV13 and TRBJ2-1, the complete variable domain reads AAGVIQSPRHLIKEKRETATLKCYPIPRHDTVYWYQQGPGQDPQFLISFYEKMQSDKGSIPDRFSAQQFSDYHSELNMSSLELGDSALYFCASSQGVTYNEQFFGPGTRLTVL.